Listed here are 28 T cell receptor beta chains from one sample, sequenced in a study of blood T cell repertoires in COVID-19. Some clones are missing from TCRdb's copy, which holds only in-frame ones; the method was immunoSEQ multiplex PCR. This sample yields about 190,000 clones, of which roughly 91% are seen a single time; 5% to 6.5% belongs to the top ten. The sequenced sample consisted of peripheral blood. These receptors were taken from a middle-aged man with active or convalescent COVID-19.

The chain recombines TRBV6-5 with TRBJ1-5, with 7 bases aligning to TRBD1. The V gene end was trimmed by 5 bases and the J gene end by 3 bases; junction bases not matched to a gene: 7. Germline V gene data show CDR1 as MNHEY and CDR2 as SVGAGI. This CDR3 comprises 15 residues. The CDR3 here is CASSRDSLINQPQHF. The CDR3 bases are TGTGCCAGCAGTCGGGACAGCCTCATCAATCAGCCCCAGCATTTT.

The V and J genes are TRBV6-2 or TRBV6-3 and TRBJ1-6; 8 bases are shared with TRBD1. This CDR3 spans 14 amino acids. The J segment lost 9 bases and the V segment lost 6 bases, leaving 7 bases of the junction unmatched. Germline V gene lookup returns CDR1 MNHEY and CDR2 SVGEGT. The CDR3 coding sequence is TGTGCCAGCAGCTCCGGGACAGGAGTTTCACCCCTCCACTTT. Translating gives CASSSGTGVSPLHF.

The CDR3: CASGLVFGGTTEAFF. CDR3 nucleotide sequence: TGTGCTAGTGGTTTGGTCTTCGGAGGAACCACTGAAGCTTTCTTT. V and J are TRBV12-5 and TRBJ1-1; D unclear. The CDR3 extends over 15 amino acids. V lost 0 bases, J lost 4 bases, and 12 bases lay in between. Germline CDR1 and CDR2: LGHNT and FRNRAP.

The V call is TRBV9, the J call TRBJ2-1; D unresolved. Germline V gene lookup returns CDR1 SGDLS and CDR2 YYNGEE. The CDR3 length is 14 residues. Trimming left V 1 base short and J 8 bases short, with 13 bases between. CDR3 in amino acids: CASSVRSKPDEQFF. The CDR3 DNA is TGTGCCAGCAGCGTACGGTCAAAACCCGATGAGCAGTTCTTC.

This chain joins TRBV3-1 (or the pseudogene TRBV3-2) and TRBJ2-3, with TRBD2 matching 11 bases. The CDR3 has 15 residues. The germline CDR1 and CDR2 sequences are LGHDT and YNNKEL (reference sequence). The V gene end was trimmed by 6 bases and the J gene end by 3 bases; junction bases not matched to a gene: 5. CDR3 bases: TGTGCCAGCAGTCCTAGGACTAGCGGGACAGATACGCAGTATTTT. It codes for CASSPRTSGTDTQYF.

The chain has TRBV19 and TRBJ2-1; 8 positions match TRBD1. Germline V gives CDR1 LNHDA, CDR2 SQIVND (reference sequence). J was trimmed by 4 bases and V by 4 bases; bases with no gene match: 3. CDR3 length equals 14 residues. DNA for the CDR3: TGTGCCAGTAGTACCGGGACAGGTTACAATGAGCAGTTCTTC. Its translation is CASSTGTGYNEQFF.

V is TRBV9 and J is TRBJ2-7, with 10 bases lining up with TRBD2. This CDR3 is 14 amino acids long. Germline CDR1 is SGDLS and CDR2 is YYNGEE. V dropped 0 bases and J dropped 6; count of bases not matched to a gene: 3. CDR3 sequence reads: CASSVGLAGREQYF. The CDR3 DNA sequence: TGTGCCAGCAGCGTAGGACTAGCGGGTCGCGAGCAGTACTTC.

The genes are TRBV7-3 and TRBJ1-1; a possible D gene is TRBD1 (6 bases). Trimming removed 5 bases from V and 5 bases from J, with 12 bases in between. The CDR3 sequence is 13 residues long. In germline, CDR1 is SGHTA, CDR2 FQGTGA. The CDR3 DNA reads as TGTGCCAGCAGCCAAACCGGGACAACTGAAGCTTTCTTT. This encodes CASSQTGTTEAFF.

This chain uses TRBV28 with TRBJ2-7, with 9 bases fitting TRBD1. The V gene end was trimmed by 8 bases and the J gene end by 2 bases; junction bases not matched to a gene: 4. Germline lookup yields CDR1 MDHEN and CDR2 SYDVKM. This CDR3 comprises 13 residues. The CDR3 protein is CASQGQGTYEQYF. CDR3 in DNA: TGTGCCAGCCAGGGACAGGGTACCTACGAGCAGTACTTC.

The rearrangement joins TRBV11-3 to TRBJ2-1; 10 bases line up with TRBD2. The germline V gene encodes CDR1 SGHNT and CDR2 YENEEA. The CDR3 spans 16 residues. V lost 0 bases to trimming and J lost 4 bases; unmatched junction nucleotides: 3. CDR3 nucleotides: TGTGCCAGCAGCTTAGAACTAGCGGGAACATACAATGAGCAGTTCTTC. Translation: CASSLELAGTYNEQFF.

This clone came up a few times. V is TRBV7-2 and J is TRBJ2-7; D is perhaps TRBD1 (6 bases). The CDR3 is made up of 13 amino acids. The V gene lost 4 bases and the J gene lost 7 bases, with 14 bases spanning the gap. Germline CDR1 SGHTA, CDR2 FQGNSA. The chain's CDR3 is CASSSNRAGEQYF. The CDR3 DNA follows: TGTGCCAGCAGCTCGAACAGGGCCGGGGAGCAGTACTTC.

V and J are TRBV24-1 and TRBJ2-7; 7 nucleotides agree with TRBD2. J was trimmed by 5 bases and V by 5 bases; bases with no gene match: 11. The CDR3 spans 15 residues. Germline V gene lookup returns CDR1 KGHDR and CDR2 SFDVKD. The CDR3 sequence is CATSVAGVGMDEQYF. In DNA form, the CDR3 reads TGTGCCACCAGTGTTGCGGGAGTGGGCATGGACGAGCAGTACTTC.

J is TRBJ1-4 and V is TRBV24-1; 7 nucleotides align to TRBD1. Germline lookup yields CDR1 KGHDR and CDR2 SFDVKD. This CDR3 comprises 16 residues. V shed 2 bases, J shed 7 bases, and the junction held 9 bases outside the gene matches. The CDR3 DNA is TGTGCCACCAGTGATTCGAACAGGGGTGGAGGTGAAAAACTGTTTTTT. It encodes CATSDSNRGGGEKLFF.

V usage is TRBV7-8 and J usage is TRBJ2-3; D is possibly TRBD2 (5 bases). This CDR3 is built from 14 residues. With 5 bases removed from V and 3 bases from J, the gap between germline ends came to 12 bases. Germline lookup yields CDR1 SGHVS and CDR2 FQNEAQ. For the CDR3, the DNA is TGTGCCAGCAGCCTCCCCGGGGAGACAGATACGCAGTATTTT. Protein: CASSLPGETDTQYF.

The chain is built from TRBV6-5 and TRBJ2-5; D perhaps matches TRBD1 (5 bases). Per germline, CDR1 MNHEY and CDR2 SVGAGI. The ends were cut back, 2 bases at V and 2 bases at J, with 12 bases in the middle. This CDR3 has 15 residues. The CDR3 spells CASSYGLPGQETQYF. In DNA, the CDR3 is TGTGCCAGCAGTTACGGCCTGCCAGGGCAAGAGACCCAGTACTTC.

This chain uses TRBV4-1 with TRBJ2-3, with D possibly being TRBD2 (6 bases). The CDR3 is made up of 17 amino acids. Germline assignment: CDR1 MGHRA and CDR2 YSYEKL. With 0 bases removed from V and 3 bases from J, the gap between germline ends came to 16 bases. DNA for the CDR3: TGCGCCAGCAGCCAAGAGGGATCCAGCGGGCGTACAGATACGCAGTATTTT. Amino acid sequence: CASSQEGSSGRTDTQYF.

The chain has TRBV10-3 and TRBJ1-1; no firm D call. From germline, CDR1 is ENHRY and CDR2 SYGVKD. The CDR3 is 13 residues long. V shed 6 bases and J shed 1 base, with 9 bases lying between them. The CDR3 nucleotides read TGTGCCATCAGATTAGCAGCGAACACTGAAGCTTTCTTT. Translated, it gives CAIRLAANTEAFF.

The chain recombines TRBV29-1 with TRBJ2-1, with 9 bases aligning to TRBD2. The germline V gene encodes CDR1 SQVTM and CDR2 ANQGSEA. The length of the CDR3 is 16 residues. J gave up 7 bases and V 1 base, and 11 bases lay outside the gene matches. Written as DNA, the CDR3 is TGCAGCGTTGAAGTCTTGGAACTAGCGGGTCTAAATGAGCAGTTCTTC. Residues: CSVEVLELAGLNEQFF.

CDR3 amino acids: CASSRGTGTSPLHF. The CDR3 DNA is TGTGCCAGCAGCCGAGGGACAGGGACCTCACCCCTCCACTTT. This chain links TRBV11-2 with TRBJ1-6; TRBD1 matches at 9 bases. Germline CDR1 and CDR2: SGHAT and FQNNGV. The trim removed 5 bases at V and 10 bases at J, leaving 6 bases unmatched. The CDR3 is made up of 14 amino acids.

This chain uses TRBV24-1 with TRBJ2-7, with D perhaps matching TRBD1 (7 bases). The CDR3 loop spans 13 amino acids. Trimming removed 7 bases from V and 6 bases from J, with 15 bases in between. Looked up from germline, CDR1 is KGHDR and CDR2 is SFDVKD. Here the CDR3 reads CATRDRVGGEQYF. CDR3 in DNA: TGTGCCACCAGAGACAGGGTCGGGGGCGAGCAGTACTTC.

Details on this clone: A read error may be the cause here, since a much bigger clone is one base away. Other DNA sequences in this specimen translate into the identical CDR3. This chain joins TRBV27 and TRBJ1-2; 10 bases fit TRBD1. Germline CDR1 and CDR2: MNHEY and SMNVEV (reference sequence). Unmatched junction bases numbered 9, after V lost 6 bases and J lost 8 bases. The CDR3 loop spans 14 amino acids. In DNA, the CDR3 is TGTGCCAGCAGCTCCGGGACAGGGGCAAGGGGCTACACCTTC. Amino acids: CASSSGTGARGYTF.

The chain has TRBV5-1 and TRBJ2-1; possibly TRBD1 for D (5 bases). The CDR3 spans 14 residues. Germline V gene sequence: CDR1 SGHRS, CDR2 YFSETQ. V was pared by 1 base and J by 4 bases, with 9 bases between. The CDR3 sequence is CASSLFQGYNEQFF. In DNA, the CDR3 is TGCGCCAGCAGCTTGTTTCAGGGTTACAATGAGCAGTTCTTC.

This clone was counted once. The chain is built from TRBV7-6 and TRBJ2-7, with TRBD1 identical over 11 bases. The CDR3 spans 13 residues. CDR1 is SGHVS and CDR2 is FNYEAQ in the germline V gene. After removal of 5 bases from V and 6 bases from J, the junction contained 3 bases not matched to a gene. Here the CDR3 reads CASSTDRGREQYF. As DNA, the CDR3 is TGTGCCAGCAGCACGGACAGGGGGCGCGAGCAGTACTTC.

V gene TRBV19 combines with J gene TRBJ1-1, with D perhaps matching TRBD1 (5 bases). The germline V and J ends were trimmed by 4 bases and 0 bases, with 9 bases remaining between them. The CDR3 is 14 residues long. Germline V CDR1 and CDR2: LNHDA, SQIVND (reference sequence). CDR3 region: CASSTGVMNTEAFF. The CDR3 DNA follows: TGTGCCAGTAGTACGGGGGTTATGAACACTGAAGCTTTCTTT.

This chain connects TRBV5-4 to TRBJ2-1; TRBD2 matches 14 bases. The length of the CDR3 is 18 residues. Trimming took 0 bases from V and 7 from J; bases not matched to a gene: 9. Germline V gene lookup returns CDR1 SGHNT and CDR2 YYREEE (reference sequence). This chain's CDR3 is CASSLVRLAGGAVNEQFF. The DNA for the CDR3 is TGTGCCAGCAGCTTGGTGAGACTAGCGGGGGGGGCCGTTAATGAGCAGTTCTTC.

The J gene is TRBJ2-1, the V gene TRBV27; maybe TRBD1 (6 bases). Looked up from germline, CDR1 is MNHEY and CDR2 is SMNVEV (reference sequence). With 6 bases removed from V and 5 bases from J, the gap between germline ends came to 17 bases. The CDR3 covers 15 residues. As DNA, the CDR3 is TGTGCCAGCAGCAGAGTAGGGACAAAAGACAATGAGCAGTTCTTC. Amino acid sequence: CASSRVGTKDNEQFF.

The chain carries TRBV27 and TRBJ1-1; D call uncertain. V shed 2 bases and J shed 0 bases, with 10 bases lying between them. This CDR3 is built from 15 residues. CDR1 is MNHEY, CDR2 SMNVEV, per germline (reference sequence). The CDR3 protein is CASSLQAAMNTEAFF. In DNA, the CDR3 is TGTGCCAGCAGTTTACAGGCAGCCATGAACACTGAAGCTTTCTTT.

The chain links TRBV2 to TRBJ2-1, with TRBD2 as a possible D gene (5 bases). The germline CDR1 and CDR2 sequences are SNHLY and FYNNEI. The CDR3 is made up of 14 amino acids. With 4 bases removed from V and 8 bases from J, the gap between germline ends came to 15 bases. The CDR3: CASSGGTEVDEQFF. The CDR3, as DNA: TGTGCCAGCAGTGGAGGTACGGAGGTCGATGAGCAGTTCTTC. The whole variable domain, remainder taken from reference TRBV2 and TRBJ2-1, is EPEVTQTPSHQVTQMGQEVILRCVPISNHLYFYWYRQILGQKVEFLVSFYNNEISEKSEIFDDQFSVERPDGSNFTLKIRSTKLEDSAMYFCASSGGTEVDEQFFGPGTRLTVL.